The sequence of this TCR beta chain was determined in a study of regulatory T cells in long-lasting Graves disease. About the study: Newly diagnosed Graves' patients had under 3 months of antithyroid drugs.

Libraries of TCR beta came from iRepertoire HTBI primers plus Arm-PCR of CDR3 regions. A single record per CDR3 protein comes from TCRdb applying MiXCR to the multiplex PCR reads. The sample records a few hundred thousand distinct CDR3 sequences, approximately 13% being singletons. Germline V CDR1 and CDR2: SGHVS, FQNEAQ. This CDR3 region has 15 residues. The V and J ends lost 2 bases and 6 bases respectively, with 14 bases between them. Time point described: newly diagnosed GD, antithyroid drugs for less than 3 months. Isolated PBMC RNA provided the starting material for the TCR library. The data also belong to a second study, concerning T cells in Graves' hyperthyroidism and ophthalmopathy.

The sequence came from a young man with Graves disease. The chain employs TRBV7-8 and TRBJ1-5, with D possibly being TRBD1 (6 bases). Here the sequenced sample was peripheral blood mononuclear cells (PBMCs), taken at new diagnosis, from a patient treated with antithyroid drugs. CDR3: CASSLRGGGGQPQHF. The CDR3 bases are TGTGCCAGCAGCTTAAGAGGGGGTGGGGGTCAGCCCCAGCATTTT.